This T cell receptor beta chain was captured by sequencing in a study of blood T cell repertoires in COVID-19. Here immunoSEQ multiplex PCR was the method, and the copy in TCRdb shows in-frame clones only, minus some. This table has 55,000 to 85,000 clones, 70% to 90% appearing once. This clone was detected only once. V shed 5 bases and J 0 bases; nucleotides not matched to a gene: 11. Germline lookup yields CDR1 SEHNR and CDR2 FQNEAQ (reference sequence). The CDR3 loop spans 17 amino acids. This receptor was identified in a human donor in a cohort sampled during active COVID-19. Material: peripheral blood. The V call is TRBV7-9, the J call TRBJ2-7; 9 bases are a match to TRBD1. The CDR3 protein is CASSRDHGTGSSYEQYF. The DNA for the CDR3 is TGTGCCAGCAGCCGAGACCATGGGACAGGGAGCTCCTACGAGCAGTACTTC. Supplemented by reference TRBV7-9 and TRBJ2-7, the full variable domain reads DTGVSQNPRHKITKRGQNVTFRCDPISEHNRLYWYRQTLGQGPEFLTYFQNEAQLEKSRLLSDRFSAERPKGSFSTLEIQRTEQGDSAMYLCASSRDHGTGSSYEQYFGPGTRLTVT.